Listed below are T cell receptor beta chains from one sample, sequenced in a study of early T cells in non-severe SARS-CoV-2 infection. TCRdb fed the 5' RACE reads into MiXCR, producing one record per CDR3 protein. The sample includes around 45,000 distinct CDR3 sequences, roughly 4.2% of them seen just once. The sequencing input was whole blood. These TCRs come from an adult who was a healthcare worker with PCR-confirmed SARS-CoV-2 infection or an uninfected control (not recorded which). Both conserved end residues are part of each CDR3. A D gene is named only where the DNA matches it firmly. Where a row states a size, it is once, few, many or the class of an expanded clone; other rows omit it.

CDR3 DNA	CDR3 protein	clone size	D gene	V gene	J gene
TGCGCCAGCAGCCAAGATCTAGGCGGGAGGGTTTCTGAGCAGTTCTTC	CASSQDLGGRVSEQFF	many	TRBD2	TRBV4-1	TRBJ2-1
TGCGCCAGCAGTTTTTCCGGGACAGGCAGCACTGAAGCTTTCTTT	CASSFSGTGSTEAFF	few	TRBD1	TRBV10-1	TRBJ1-1
TGTGCCACCGGGAGGGAAAGCTACAATGAGCAGTTCTTC	CATGRESYNEQFF	many	TRBD2	TRBV19	TRBJ2-1
TGCAGCGTCGGATCGTACAGGGGGCGCGAGGGCTATGGCTACACCTTC	CSVGSYRGREGYGYTF	many	TRBD1	TRBV29-1	TRBJ1-2
TGTGCCAGCAGTGAATTGAGCAATCAGCCCCAGCATTTT	CASSELSNQPQHF	.	.	TRBV6-1	TRBJ1-5
TGTGCCAGCATTCCGCCGTTCCGGGACAGCACAGATACGCAGTATTTT	CASIPPFRDSTDTQYF	few	.	TRBV2	TRBJ2-3
TGCAGTGCAAGATTGACGGGACTAGCGGGAAGGTACAATGAGCAGTTCTTC	CSARLTGLAGRYNEQFF	many	TRBD2	TRBV20-1	TRBJ2-1
TGCGCCAGCAGCCTGGGACAGGGTAGTGGAACTGAAGCTTTCTTT	CASSLGQGSGTEAFF	many	TRBD1	TRBV4-1	TRBJ1-1
TGTGCCAGCAAACTCGCCGATACGCAGTATTTT	CASKLADTQYF	few	.	TRBV6-5	TRBJ2-3
TGTGCCAGCAGCGTAGCAGGCAGGGACTATGGCTACACCTTC	CASSVAGRDYGYTF	.	.	TRBV9	TRBJ1-2
TGTGCCAGCAGCCCCACAGAAAATCAGCCCCAGCATTTT	CASSPTENQPQHF	many	.	TRBV7-2	TRBJ1-5
TGTGCCAGCAGACTCATAGCGGGATCCTACAATGAGCAGTTCTTC	CASRLIAGSYNEQFF	many	TRBD2	TRBV7-2	TRBJ2-1
TGTGCCAGCAGCTTAACGGTATCAGGGACCTACGAGCAGTACTTC	CASSLTVSGTYEQYF	many	.	TRBV5-4	TRBJ2-7
TGTGCCAGCAGCCCAGGGACCCGGCGGGGTGGGGAGCTGTTTTTT	CASSPGTRRGGELFF	many	.	TRBV7-8	TRBJ2-2
TGTGCCAGCAGCGTTGACAATGAGCAGTTCTTC	CASSVDNEQFF	many	.	TRBV9	TRBJ2-1
TGTGCCAGCAGCCAAGATTTGCTAGCGGGTCCTGGGCAGTACTTC	CASSQDLLAGPGQYF	many	TRBD2	TRBV14	TRBJ2-7
TGTGCCTGGAGTGTAATGGCGGGATACGAGCAGTACTTC	CAWSVMAGYEQYF	many	.	TRBV30	TRBJ2-7
TGTGCCAGCAGTCCAGCTGGGAGGGGCTTTAATCAGCCCCAGCATTTT	CASSPAGRGFNQPQHF	many	.	TRBV3-1	TRBJ1-5
TGCGCCAGCAGCTTGCGGGAGTCCACCGGGTCTTACGAGCAGTACTTC	CASSLRESTGSYEQYF	many	.	TRBV5-1	TRBJ2-7
TGTGCCAGCAGCTTCGGCGGGCGGGAGAAGCAGTACTTC	CASSFGGREKQYF	.	TRBD2	TRBV7-3	TRBJ2-7
TGTGCCAGTAGTCCTAGCGGGTTCTCCTACGAGCAGTACTTC	CASSPSGFSYEQYF	many	TRBD2	TRBV19	TRBJ2-7
TGTGCCAGCAGGCAGGGGGGGTCCATTCAGTACTTC	CASRQGGSIQYF	many	.	TRBV6-6	TRBJ2-4